This entry lists 9 T cell receptor beta chains sequenced from one sample in a study of vaccination effects on CD4 cells after COVID-19. TCRdb's table, derived via immunoSEQ multiplex PCR, lists solely in-frame clones and lacks some. The table includes approximately 28,000 clones, about 67% detected once. ViraFEST expansion of antigen-specific CD4+ T cells with viral peptide pools preceded sequencing. Investigators separated out CD4+ T cells once 10 days of culture had passed. Two-dose vaccination with either BNT162b2 or mRNA-1273 was given to the participants. These receptors' targets are unknown. The specimen was CD4+ T cells from PBMCs cultured with HCoV-NL63 spike peptides, collected after COVID-19 vaccination. Receptors were obtained from a human donor who received a COVID-19 vaccine.

The rearrangement uses TRBV29-1 and TRBJ2-2; TRBD2 agrees at 10 bases. The CDR3 loop spans 13 amino acids. V lost 7 bases and J lost 4; bases outside the gene matches: 3. Looked up from germline, CDR1 is SQVTM and CDR2 is ANQGSEA. This CDR3 is CSGGLAATGELFF. Written as DNA, the CDR3 is TGCAGCGGAGGACTAGCGGCCACCGGGGAGCTGTTTTTT.

This clone showed up just a few times. This chain joins TRBV2 and TRBJ1-2; D is ambiguous. Germline V gene data show CDR1 as SNHLY and CDR2 as FYNNEI. This CDR3 region has 13 residues. V dropped 8 bases and J dropped 4 bases, with 14 bases sitting between them. The CDR3, as DNA: TGTGCCAGCGCTCAAATGGGTAGCTATGGCTACACCTTC. It specifies CASAQMGSYGYTF. Supplemented by reference TRBV2 and TRBJ1-2, the full variable domain reads EPEVTQTPSHQVTQMGQEVILRCVPISNHLYFYWYRQILGQKVEFLVSFYNNEISEKSEIFDDQFSVERPDGSNFTLKIRSTKLEDSAMYFCASAQMGSYGYTFGSGTRLTVV.

The V gene is TRBV7-9, the J gene TRBJ1-2; 8 positions match TRBD1. V shed 5 bases, J shed 7 bases, and the junction held 15 bases outside the gene matches. The germline V gene encodes CDR1 SEHNR and CDR2 FQNEAQ (reference sequence). The CDR3 totals 16 residues. CDR3 DNA sequence: TGTGCCAGCAGCGCGACCCTGGGTACAGGGGGGAGTGGCTACACCTTC. Translating it yields CASSATLGTGGSGYTF.

This chain joins TRBV24-1 and TRBJ1-2; D not resolved. Germline V lookup: CDR1 KGHDR, CDR2 SFDVKD. The CDR3 covers 14 residues. Trimming took 4 bases from V and 4 from J, leaving 12 bases between them. The CDR3 reads CATSDPAVGYGYTF. The CDR3 nucleotides are TGTGCCACCAGTGACCCGGCAGTTGGCTATGGCTACACCTTC.

The rearrangement links TRBV11-2 to TRBJ2-2, with D maybe TRBD2 (7 bases). V gave up 5 bases and J gave up 6 bases, with 16 bases separating them. The CDR3 is made up of 15 amino acids. Germline V gene data show CDR1 as SGHAT and CDR2 as FQNNGV. CDR3 DNA sequence: TGTGCCAGCAGCAGGATGAGGGGGGGAGCCGGGGAGCTGTTTTTT. Protein product: CASSRMRGGAGELFF.

There are a few counts of this clone. The rearrangement uses TRBV2 and TRBJ1-2, with D possibly being TRBD1 (6 bases). The CDR3 has 16 residues. V lost 5 bases to trimming and J lost 3 bases, with 19 bases between them. Germline V gives CDR1 SNHLY, CDR2 FYNNEI. The CDR3 coding sequence is TGTGCCAGCAGTCAGATTCTGAGACAGGCATACTATGGCTACACCTTC. Its translation is CASSQILRQAYYGYTF.

The chain employs TRBV6-5 and TRBJ1-5, with D hard to call. The CDR3 consists of 15 residues. V was shortened by 7 bases and J by 7 bases, with 20 bases between the two germline ends. Germline lookup yields CDR1 MNHEY and CDR2 SVGAGI. The CDR3 DNA sequence: TGTGCCAGCACGGAGGCCGCGAGTGTATTACAGCCCCAGCATTTT. Translation: CASTEAASVLQPQHF.

The chain is built from TRBV14 and TRBJ1-1, with D perhaps TRBD1 (5 bases). Germline V gene data show CDR1 as SGHDN and CDR2 as FVKESK. CDR3 size: 15 residues. Trimming took off 2 bases at V and 5 bases at J, with 15 bases between the two ends. The CDR3 DNA is TGTGCCAGCAGCCAACTGGGGGGAGGGAATACTGAAGCTTTCTTT. This gives the protein CASSQLGGGNTEAFF.

In its sample, this clone was seen once. The chain is built from TRBV6-5 and TRBJ1-1, with TRBD1 identical over 9 bases. The CDR3 runs 16 residues. V shed 2 bases and J 0 bases; nucleotides not matched to a gene: 4. Looked up from germline, CDR1 is MNHEY and CDR2 is SVGAGI. The CDR3 reads CASSYGDRALNTEAFF. DNA of the CDR3: TGTGCCAGCAGTTACGGGGACAGGGCCTTGAACACTGAAGCTTTCTTT.